This TCR beta chain was captured by sequencing in a study of control samples from healthy donors and cancer patients. The protocol was immunoSEQ multiplex PCR, while the TCRdb copy is restricted to in-frame clones and leaves out a portion. The sample shows roughly 120,000 clones, approximately 90% of them seen only once. Sample: blood. The TCR comes from a human donor in good health. The donor label of this sample is uncertain.

The CDR3 region is CASSLGGRDGYTF. The CDR3 bases are TGTGCCAGCAGCTTAGGGGGGCGCGATGGCTACACCTTC. The V call is TRBV5-5, the J call TRBJ1-2; maybe TRBD1 (6 bases). CDR3 length equals 13 residues. Germline-derived CDR1 and CDR2 are SGHKS and YYEKEE (reference sequence). The V end was cut by 2 bases, the J end by 6 bases, with 11 bases between.